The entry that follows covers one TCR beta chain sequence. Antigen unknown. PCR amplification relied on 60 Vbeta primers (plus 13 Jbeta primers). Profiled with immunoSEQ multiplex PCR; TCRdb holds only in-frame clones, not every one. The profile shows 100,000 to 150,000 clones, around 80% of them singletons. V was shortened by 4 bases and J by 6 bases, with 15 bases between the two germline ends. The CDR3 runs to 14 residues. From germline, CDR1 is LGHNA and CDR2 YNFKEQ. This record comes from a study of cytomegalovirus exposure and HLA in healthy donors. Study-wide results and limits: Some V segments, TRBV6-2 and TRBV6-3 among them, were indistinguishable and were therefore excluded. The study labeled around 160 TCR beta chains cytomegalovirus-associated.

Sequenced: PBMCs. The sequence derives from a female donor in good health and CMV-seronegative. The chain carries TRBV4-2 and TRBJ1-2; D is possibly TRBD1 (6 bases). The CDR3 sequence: CASSPSSGTHGYTF. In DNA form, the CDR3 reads TGTGCCAGCAGCCCGAGCTCCGGGACACATGGCTACACCTTC.